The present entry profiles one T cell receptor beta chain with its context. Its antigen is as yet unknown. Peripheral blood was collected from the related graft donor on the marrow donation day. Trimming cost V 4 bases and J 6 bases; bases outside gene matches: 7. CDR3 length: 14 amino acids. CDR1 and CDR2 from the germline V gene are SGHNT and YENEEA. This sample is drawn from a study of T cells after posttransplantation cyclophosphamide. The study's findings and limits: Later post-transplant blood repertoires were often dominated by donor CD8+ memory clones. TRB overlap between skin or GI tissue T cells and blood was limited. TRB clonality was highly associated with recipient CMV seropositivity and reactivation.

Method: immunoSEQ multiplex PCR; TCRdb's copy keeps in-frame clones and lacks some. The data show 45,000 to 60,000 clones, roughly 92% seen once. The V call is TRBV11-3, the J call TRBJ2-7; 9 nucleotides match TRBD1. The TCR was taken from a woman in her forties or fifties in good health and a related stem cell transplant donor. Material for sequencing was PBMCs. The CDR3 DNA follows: TGTGCCAGCAGCTCCAGACAGGGGGAAGGCGAGCAGTACTTC. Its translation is CASSSRQGEGEQYF. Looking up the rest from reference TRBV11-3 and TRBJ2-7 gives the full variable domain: EAGVVQSPRYKIIEKKQPVAFWCNPISGHNTLYWYLQNLGQGPELLIRYENEEAVDDSQLPKDRFSAERLKGVDSTLKIQPAELGDSAVYLCASSSRQGEGEQYFGPGTRLTVT.